The TCR beta chain described here comes from a study of early T cells in non-severe SARS-CoV-2 infection. Study at large: Whole-blood bulk RNA, unsorted, was sequenced, and chains were unpaired. Study-wide results and caveats: VDJdb matches were skewed toward anti-spike CD8 T cell responses.

CDR3 length equals 15 residues. Trimming removed 3 bases from V and 3 bases from J; junction bases left unmatched: 5. Germline-derived CDR1 and CDR2 are SNHLY and FYNNEI. The TCR library protocol attached unique molecular identifiers to the individual cDNA molecules. TCRdb ran MiXCR on the 5' RACE reads and lists one entry per CDR3 protein. This sample carries 25,000 to 30,000 distinct CDR3 sequences, roughly 4.9% of them seen once, and the ten largest clones take under 13%. This clonotype was counted at least ten times. Antigen specificity is unknown. The receptor comes from an adult who was a healthcare worker with PCR-confirmed SARS-CoV-2 infection or an uninfected control (not recorded which). The sample was whole blood. The V call is TRBV2, the J call TRBJ2-3, with TRBD2 identical over 8 bases. CDR3 in DNA: TGTGCCAGCAGTGAGAGCGGGAGCAGGACAGATACGCAGTATTTT. This gives the protein CASSESGSRTDTQYF.